The following is a T cell receptor (beta chain) sequence with its context. The data stem from a study of blood T cell repertoires in COVID-19. Data came from immunoSEQ multiplex PCR; TCRdb stores just in-frame clones and leaves some out. The sample lists roughly 280,000 clones; approximately 90% were seen once. With 0 bases removed from V and 7 bases from J, the gap between germline ends came to 13 bases. Germline V gene lookup returns CDR1 MNHEY and CDR2 SVGAGI. This CDR3 comprises 15 residues. Input material: peripheral blood. The source of this sequence is a man aged 18 to 30 with active or convalescent COVID-19. V and J are TRBV6-5 and TRBJ1-5; possible D gene TRBD1, 5 bases. CDR3 amino acids: CASSYSSGSGQPQHF. The CDR3 region has the DNA TGTGCCAGCAGTTACTCTTCAGGGTCAGGACAGCCCCAGCATTTT.